The clone carrying this T cell receptor beta chain was seen a few times. This sample was included in a study of blood T cell repertoires in COVID-19. The overall study: Sites across the United States, Italy and Spain contributed samples from acute and convalescent COVID-19. The analysed material was cDNA or gDNA that came from T cells, B-cell-depleted T cells, or PBMCs.

Enrollment of patients from Seattle took place during active infection, with longitudinal follow-up. Germline V gives CDR1 MDHEN, CDR2 SYDVKM. There are 17 residues in the CDR3. The V segment lost 3 bases and the J segment 5 bases; nucleotides outside the gene matches: 12. Authors' analysis steps: Estimates of nucleated cell counts were drawn from the amplification of reference gene primers. Measured with immunoSEQ multiplex PCR; TCRdb has only the in-frame clones, and not every one. V and J calls and clone size are given by that table; D and trimming were obtained from the DNA. The table records 300,000 to 350,000 clones, about nine tenths of them present only once.

Sequencing input: peripheral blood. This receptor was taken from a woman in her 70s with COVID-19, enrolled during active disease. The rearrangement uses TRBV28 and TRBJ1-5, with 8 bases lining up with TRBD1. This CDR3 reads CASSFSSDRVEDQPQHF. In nucleotides, the CDR3 is TGTGCCAGCAGTTTCTCCTCGGACAGGGTGGAGGATCAGCCCCAGCATTTT.